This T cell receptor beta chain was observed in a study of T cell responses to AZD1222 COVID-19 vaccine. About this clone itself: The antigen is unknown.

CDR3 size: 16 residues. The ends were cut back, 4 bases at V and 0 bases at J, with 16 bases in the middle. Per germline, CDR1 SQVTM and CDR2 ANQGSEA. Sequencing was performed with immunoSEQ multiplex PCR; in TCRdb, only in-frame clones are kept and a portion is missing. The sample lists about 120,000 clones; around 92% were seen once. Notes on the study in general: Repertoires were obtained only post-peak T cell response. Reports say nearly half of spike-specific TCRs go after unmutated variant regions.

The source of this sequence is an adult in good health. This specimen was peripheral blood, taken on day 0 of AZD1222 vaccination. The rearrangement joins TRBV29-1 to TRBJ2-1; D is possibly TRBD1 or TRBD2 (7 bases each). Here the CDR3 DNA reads TGCAGCGTTGCAGGAGGGGGCGGGGGCTCCTACAATGAGCAGTTCTTC. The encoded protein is CSVAGGGGGSYNEQFF.